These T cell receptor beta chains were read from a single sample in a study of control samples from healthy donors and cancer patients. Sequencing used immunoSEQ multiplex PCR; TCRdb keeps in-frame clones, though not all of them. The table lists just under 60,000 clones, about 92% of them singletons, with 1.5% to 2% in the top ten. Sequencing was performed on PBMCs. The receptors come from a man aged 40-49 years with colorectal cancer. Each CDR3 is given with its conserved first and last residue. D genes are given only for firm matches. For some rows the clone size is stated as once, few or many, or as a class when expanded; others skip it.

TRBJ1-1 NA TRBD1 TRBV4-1 TGCGCCAGCAGCCAAATGACAGGGATTGTAACTGAAGCTTTCTTT CASSQMTGIVTEAFF
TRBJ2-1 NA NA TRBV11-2 TGTGCCAGCAGCTTAGGATCGGGCAGGTACAATGAGCAGTTCTTC CASSLGSGRYNEQFF
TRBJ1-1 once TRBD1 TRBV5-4 TGTGCCAGCAGCCCGGGACAGGGGCGCGACACTGAAGCTTTCTTT CASSPGQGRDTEAFF
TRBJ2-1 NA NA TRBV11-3 TGTGCCAGCAGCCCGGGGGGCCTAATCTACAATGAGCAGTTCTTC CASSPGGLIYNEQFF
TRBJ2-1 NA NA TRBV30 TGTGCCTGGAGTACCGGCTCCTACAATGAGCAGTTCTTC CAWSTGSYNEQFF
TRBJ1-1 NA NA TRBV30 TGTGCCTGGACCAAGCAGGTGAACACTGAAGCTTTCTTT CAWTKQVNTEAFF
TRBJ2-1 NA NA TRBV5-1 TGCGCCAGCTCCACAGCGCTCGGGGAGCAGTTCTTC CASSTALGEQFF
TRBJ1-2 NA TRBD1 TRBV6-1 TGTGCCAGCAGTGAGGCGGGACAGGGTTACTATGGCTACACCTTC CASSEAGQGYYGYTF
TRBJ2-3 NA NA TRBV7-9 TGTGCCAGCAGCTCCTACAGGCGTGGCAGCACAGATACGCAGTATTTT CASSSYRRGSTDTQYF
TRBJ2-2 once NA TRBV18 TGTGCCAGCTCACCGAACCTTGAGAGCGGGGAGCTGTTTTTT CASSPNLESGELFF
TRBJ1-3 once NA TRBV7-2 TGTGCCAGCAGCTCGCTTCCGGGGACCTTCTCTGGAAACACCATATATTTT CASSSLPGTFSGNTIYF
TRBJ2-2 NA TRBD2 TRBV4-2 TGTGCCAGCAGCCCCCCGCGGGGGGGCCCCGGGGAGCTGTTTTTT CASSPPRGGPGELFF
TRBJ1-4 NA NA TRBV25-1 TGTGCCAGCAGTGAAGGAGGGTCTTACAATGAAAAACTGTTTTTT CASSEGGSYNEKLFF
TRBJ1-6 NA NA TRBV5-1 TGCGCCAGCTGTCCAGACGGATATAATTCACCCCTCCACTTT CASCPDGYNSPLHF
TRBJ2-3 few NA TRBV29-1 TGCAGCGTTACCCTGTTCACAGATACGCAGTATTTT CSVTLFTDTQYF
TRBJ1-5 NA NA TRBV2 TGTGCCAGCAGTGAGGTCGGGGCGCAACCCCAGCATTTT CASSEVGAQPQHF
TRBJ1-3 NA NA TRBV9 TGTGCCAGCAGCCTCCCCGGGGGTGGGGGAAACACCATATATTTT CASSLPGGGGNTIYF
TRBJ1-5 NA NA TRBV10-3 TGTGCCATCAGCCGCGACAAGTATAGCAATCAGCCCCAGCATTTT CAISRDKYSNQPQHF
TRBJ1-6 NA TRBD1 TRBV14 TGTGCCAGCAGCCAAGCGGACCGAAGGACAGGGAGCCTTAATTCACCCCTCCACTTT CASSQADRRTGSLNSPLHF
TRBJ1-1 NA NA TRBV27 TGTGCCAGCAGTTTAGGACCGGGGGTCACTGAAGCTTTCTTT CASSLGPGVTEAFF
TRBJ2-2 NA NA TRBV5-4 TGTGCCAGCAGCTTGGTGGGCCGAACCACCGGGGAGCTGTTTTTT CASSLVGRTTGELFF
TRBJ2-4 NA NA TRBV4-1 TGCGCCAGCAGCCGAGAGGGTCTTGGAAACATTCAGTACTTC CASSREGLGNIQYF
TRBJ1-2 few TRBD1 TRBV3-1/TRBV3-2 TGTGCCAGCAGCCAAGTTCGGGGACAGGGTGGTGGCTACACCTTC CASSQVRGQGGGYTF
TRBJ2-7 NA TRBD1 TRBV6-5 TGTGCCAGCAGTCCGGGACAGGGACTCTCCTACGAGCAGTACTTC CASSPGQGLSYEQYF
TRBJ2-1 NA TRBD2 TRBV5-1 TGCGCCAGCAGCTTGGGAGCGGGGGGGATAAATGAGCAGTTCTTC CASSLGAGGINEQFF
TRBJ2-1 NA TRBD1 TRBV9 TGTGCCAGCAGCCCCACTCCGGGACAGCTCTACAATGAGCAGTTCTTC CASSPTPGQLYNEQFF
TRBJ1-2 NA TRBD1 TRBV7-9 TGTGCCAGCAGGGGACAGGGAAGCGACTATGGCTACACCTTC CASRGQGSDYGYTF
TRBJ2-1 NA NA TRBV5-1 TGCGCCAGCAGCTTGGGATCGATTTACAATGAGCAGTTCTTC CASSLGSIYNEQFF
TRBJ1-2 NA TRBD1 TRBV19 TGTGCCAGTAGCTACAGGGGAGGGGATGGCTACACCTTC CASSYRGGDGYTF
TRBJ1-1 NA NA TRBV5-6 TGTGCCAGCAGCTTGGAAGGAAGGAACACTGAAGCTTTCTTT CASSLEGRNTEAFF
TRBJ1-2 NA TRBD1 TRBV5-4 TGTGCCAGCAGCTTGTATGACAGGGGGAACTATGGCTACACCTTC CASSLYDRGNYGYTF
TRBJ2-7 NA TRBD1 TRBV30 TGTGCCTGGTCCGCACTTCCGGGACAGAGCCCCTACGAGCAGTACTTC CAWSALPGQSPYEQYF
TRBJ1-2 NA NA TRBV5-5 TGTGCCAGCAGCTGGCGCACCCTCTTCGGCTACACCTTC CASSWRTLFGYTF
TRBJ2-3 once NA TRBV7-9 TGTGCCTTGGAAACAGATACGCAGTATTTT CALETDTQYF
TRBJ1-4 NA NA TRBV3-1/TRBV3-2 TGTGCCAGCCGCCGGGTGGGGGGGGATGAAAAACTGTTTTTT CASRRVGGDEKLFF
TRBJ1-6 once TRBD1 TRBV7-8 TGTGCCAGCAGCCCCTGGACAGGGGGCGATTCACCCCTCCACTTT CASSPWTGGDSPLHF